The TCR beta chain described here comes from a study of T cell changes during pregnancy in multiple sclerosis. Germline V gene sequence: CDR1 SGHNT, CDR2 YYREEE (reference sequence). The CDR3 is 14 residues long. V was pared by 1 base and J by 2 bases, with 9 bases between. Method: immunoSEQ multiplex PCR; TCRdb's copy keeps in-frame clones and lacks some. The profile shows 34,000 or so clones, roughly 91% of them singletons. The J gene is TRBJ2-5, the V gene TRBV5-4; a possible D gene is TRBD1 (6 bases). This sequence was found in a female donor in good health, enrolled as a control in a pregnancy study. The sample in question was peripheral blood, obtained in the second trimester of pregnancy. The CDR3 region is CASSLTGQQETQYF. CDR3 sequence (DNA): TGTGCCAGCAGCTTGACCGGACAGCAAGAGACCCAGTACTTC.